The rows below give T cell receptor beta chains drawn from one sample of a study of molecular identifiers for immune sequencing clone quantification. Each CDR3 protein gets one entry after TCRdb re-called the PCR reads with MiXCR. The sample lists about 640,000 distinct CDR3 sequences; 20% were seen once. Material for sequencing was naive CD8+ T cells from blood, with Jurkat cell RNA spiked in. These receptors all stem from a human donor in good health. Some libraries in this study had Jurkat cell RNA spiked in. Each CDR3 is given with its conserved first and last residue. The D gene is left open where the match is weak. Size is stated for part of the rows, as once, few or many counts, or as a class when the clone is expanded.

d_gene,abundance,j_gene,v_gene,CDR3aa,CDR3nt
TRBD2,many,TRBJ2-1,TRBV6-5,CASRFGTSPLNEQFF,TGTGCCAGCAGGTTTGGGACTAGTCCTTTAAATGAGCAGTTCTTC
TRBD1,-,TRBJ2-5,TRBV29-1,CNVDLTGRPQETQYF,TGCAACGTTGATCTGACAGGGCGGCCCCAGGAGACCCAGTACTTC
-,many,TRBJ2-7,TRBV28,CASRPSGIYEQYF,TGTGCCAGCCGACCATCGGGCATCTACGAGCAGTACTTC
-,many,TRBJ2-7,TRBV6-2/TRBV6-3,CASSYPREWSYEQYF,TGTGCCAGCAGTTACCCACGGGAATGGTCCTACGAGCAGTACTTC
-,many,TRBJ1-5,TRBV7-9,CASSLGFRQPQHF,TGTGCCAGCAGCTTGGGATTTCGGCAGCCCCAGCATTTT
-,many,TRBJ1-1,TRBV6-6,CASSYSVDSQGNTEAFF,TGTGCCAGCAGTTACTCAGTGGACAGCCAAGGGAACACTGAAGCTTTCTTT
-,few,TRBJ2-7,TRBV6-2/TRBV6-3,CASSRNRDNYEQYF,TGTGCCAGCAGCCGCAACCGGGACAACTACGAGCAGTACTTC
-,many,TRBJ2-1,TRBV27,CASSTSRNEQFF,TGTGCCAGCAGTACATCTAGAAATGAGCAGTTCTTC
TRBD1,many,TRBJ2-5,TRBV28,CASSLGTGGVETQYF,TGTGCCAGCAGTTTAGGGACAGGGGGCGTTGAGACCCAGTACTTC
TRBD2,few,TRBJ2-1,TRBV19,CASSERLAGLYNEQFF,TGTGCCAGTAGTGAGCGACTAGCGGGCCTCTACAATGAGCAGTTCTTC
-,many,TRBJ1-4,TRBV6-5,CASSYLNSEKLFF,TGTGCCAGCAGTTACTTAAATAGTGAAAAACTGTTTTTT
-,many,TRBJ2-7,TRBV7-6,CASSFSSLDGDYEQYF,TGTGCCAGCAGCTTTAGCTCTCTGGACGGGGACTACGAGCAGTACTTC
TRBD1,many,TRBJ2-3,TRBV12-3/TRBV12-4,CASSFPGTGARDTDTQYF,TGTGCCAGCAGCTTCCCAGGGACAGGGGCACGGGACACAGATACGCAGTATTTT
TRBD2,many,TRBJ2-3,TRBV20-1,CSARDQTSGRTDTQYF,TGCAGTGCTAGAGATCAGACTAGCGGTCGCACAGATACGCAGTATTTT
TRBD2,many,TRBJ2-7,TRBV20-1,CSARDVGLATLVAEQYF,TGCAGTGCTAGAGATGTAGGACTAGCTACCCTAGTAGCCGAGCAGTACTTC
-,-,TRBJ2-7,TRBV5-3,CARSPTKDREQYF,TGTGCCAGAAGCCCCACAAAAGACAGGGAGCAGTACTTC
-,few,TRBJ2-1,TRBV5-4,CASILGDNEQFF,TGTGCCAGCATCCTTGGGGACAATGAGCAGTTCTTC
TRBD1,many,TRBJ2-1,TRBV27,CASSWTGYNEQFF,TGCGCCAGCAGCTGGACAGGGTACAATGAGCAGTTCTTC
-,many,TRBJ2-3,TRBV5-1,CASSFLGRVTDTQYF,TGCGCCAGCAGCTTCTTGGGCAGGGTCACAGATACGCAGTATTTT
-,many,TRBJ1-1,TRBV5-1,CASSLLGNDATEAFF,TGCGCCAGCAGCTTGTTAGGGAATGACGCCACTGAAGCTTTCTTT
TRBD1,-,TRBJ1-3,TRBV7-9,CASSSNAGTASGNTIYF,TGTGCCAGCAGCTCAAACGCCGGGACAGCCTCTGGAAACACCATATATTTT
-,many,TRBJ1-6,TRBV5-6,CASSPDRNNSPLHF,TGTGCCAGCAGCCCCGACCGGAATAATTCACCCCTCCACTTT
-,few,TRBJ2-7,TRBV30,CAWSGQQGGEQYF,TGTGCCTGGAGCGGGCAACAGGGAGGCGAGCAGTACTTC
-,many,TRBJ2-7,TRBV4-1,CASSQGWGGDEQYF,TGCGCCAGCAGCCAGGGATGGGGCGGCGACGAGCAGTACTTC
-,many,TRBJ2-3,TRBV11-2,CASSFWGRIDTQYF,TGTGCCAGCAGCTTTTGGGGAAGGATCGATACGCAGTATTTT
-,many,TRBJ2-7,TRBV4-1,CASSPRRTDRDEQYF,TGCGCCAGCAGCCCCCGAAGGACAGACCGGGACGAGCAGTACTTC
-,-,TRBJ1-4,TRBV5-1,CASSLQYAGATNEKLFF,TGCGCCAGCAGCTTGCAGTACGCAGGGGCAACTAATGAAAAACTGTTTTTT
TRBD1,many,TRBJ1-4,TRBV19,CASTTAGGFEKLFF,TGTGCCAGTACGACCGCAGGGGGCTTTGAAAAACTGTTTTTT
TRBD2,many,TRBJ2-7,TRBV2,CASRPGLAAQVYEQYF,TGTGCCAGCAGGCCCGGACTAGCAGCGCAAGTTTACGAGCAGTACTTC
-,many,TRBJ2-4,TRBV5-6,CASSSYRRMENIQYF,TGTGCCAGCAGCTCTTATCGGCGAATGGAAAACATTCAGTACTTC
-,many,TRBJ1-1,TRBV5-4,CASSLGWSGYEAFF,TGTGCCAGCAGCTTGGGGTGGTCGGGGTATGAAGCTTTCTTT
-,-,TRBJ2-1,TRBV7-9,CASSRLEIDEQFF,TGTGCCAGCAGCAGACTAGAGATCGATGAGCAGTTCTTC
-,-,TRBJ2-1,TRBV6-5,CASSYSNNEQFF,TGTGCCAGCAGTTATTCTAACAACGAGCAGTTCTTC
TRBD2,few,TRBJ2-7,TRBV3-1,CASSQGGRATEQYF,TGTGCCAGCAGCCAAGGCGGGAGGGCAACTGAGCAGTACTTC
TRBD2,many,TRBJ2-4,TRBV5-1,CASSPTSGSAKNIQYF,TGCGCCAGCAGCCCCACTAGCGGGAGCGCCAAAAACATTCAGTACTTC
TRBD1,many,TRBJ2-7,TRBV5-1,CASSPKDRLDEQYF,TGCGCCAGCAGCCCGAAGGACAGGCTCGACGAGCAGTACTTC
TRBD1,many,TRBJ1-6,TRBV9,CASSVDPWDRNSPLHF,TGTGCCAGCAGCGTAGATCCCTGGGACAGGAATTCACCCCTCCACTTT
-,many,TRBJ1-1,TRBV4-1,CASSQGAWSTNTEAFF,TGCGCCAGCAGCCAAGGGGCCTGGTCAACGAACACTGAAGCTTTCTTT
-,many,TRBJ1-1,TRBV7-9,CASSFSGLNTEAFF,TGTGCCAGCAGCTTTTCGGGGTTGAACACTGAAGCTTTCTTT
TRBD1,many,TRBJ2-7,TRBV4-1,CASSQRQGDFGEQYF,TGCGCCAGCAGCCAAAGACAGGGGGACTTTGGCGAGCAGTACTTC
-,many,TRBJ1-6,TRBV5-5,CASSTTGGKIDNSPLHF,TGTGCCAGCAGTACGACGGGGGGCAAGATAGATAATTCACCCCTCCACTTT
TRBD1,many,TRBJ2-7,TRBV6-5,CASSYAQGDSYEQYF,TGTGCCAGCAGTTACGCACAGGGGGACTCCTACGAGCAGTACTTC
TRBD1,many,TRBJ1-5,TRBV6-5,CASRPRTGENQPQHF,TGTGCCAGCAGACCTAGGACAGGGGAGAATCAGCCCCAGCATTTT
-,-,TRBJ1-2,TRBV19,CASSYGGIDGYTF,TGTGCCAGTAGTTACGGCGGGATCGATGGCTACACCTTC
TRBD1,many,TRBJ2-3,TRBV9,CASSVNRGRRTDTQYF,TGTGCCAGCAGCGTCAACAGGGGGCGACGCACAGATACGCAGTATTTT
-,many,TRBJ2-7,TRBV12-3/TRBV12-4,CASSPNRDRQYF,TGTGCCAGCAGTCCCAACCGGGACCGTCAGTACTTC
TRBD1,-,TRBJ2-1,TRBV6-5,CASSPSGTAIMDEQFF,TGTGCCAGCAGTCCCTCCGGGACAGCTATTATGGATGAGCAGTTCTTC
-,many,TRBJ2-5,TRBV4-1,CASSRPQVQETQYF,TGCGCCAGCAGCCGACCACAGGTTCAAGAGACCCAGTACTTC
-,many,TRBJ1-4,TRBV4-2,CASSQRHYATNEKLFF,TGTGCCAGCAGCCAAAGGCATTATGCAACTAATGAAAAACTGTTTTTT
TRBD1,many,TRBJ1-2,TRBV4-3,CASSQDRAGTGDGYTF,TGCGCCAGCAGCCAAGATAGAGCCGGGACAGGGGATGGCTACACCTTC
-,few,TRBJ2-1,TRBV20-1,CSARNMERINYNEQFF,TGCAGTGCTAGAAATATGGAGCGAATAAACTACAATGAGCAGTTCTTC